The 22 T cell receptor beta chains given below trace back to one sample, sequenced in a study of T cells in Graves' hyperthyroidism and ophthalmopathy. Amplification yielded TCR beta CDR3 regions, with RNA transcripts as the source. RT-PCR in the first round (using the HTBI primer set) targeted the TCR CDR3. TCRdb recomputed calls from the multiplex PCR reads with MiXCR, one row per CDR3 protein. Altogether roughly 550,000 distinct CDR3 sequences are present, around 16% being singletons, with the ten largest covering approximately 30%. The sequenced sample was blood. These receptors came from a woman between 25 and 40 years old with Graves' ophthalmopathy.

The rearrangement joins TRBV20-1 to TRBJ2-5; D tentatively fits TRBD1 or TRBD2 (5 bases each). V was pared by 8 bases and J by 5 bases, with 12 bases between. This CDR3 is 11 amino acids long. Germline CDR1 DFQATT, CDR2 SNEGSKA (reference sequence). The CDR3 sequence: CSCTWGETQYF. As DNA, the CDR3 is TGCAGTTGTACCTGGGGGGAGACCCAGTACTTC.

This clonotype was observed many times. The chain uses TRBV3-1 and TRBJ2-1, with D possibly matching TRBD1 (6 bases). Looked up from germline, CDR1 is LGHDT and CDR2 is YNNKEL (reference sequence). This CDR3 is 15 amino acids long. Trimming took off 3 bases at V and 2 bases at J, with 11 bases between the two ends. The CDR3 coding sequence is TGTGCCAGCAGCCAGGGTGGACAGCCCTACAATGAGCAGTTCTTC. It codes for CASSQGGQPYNEQFF.

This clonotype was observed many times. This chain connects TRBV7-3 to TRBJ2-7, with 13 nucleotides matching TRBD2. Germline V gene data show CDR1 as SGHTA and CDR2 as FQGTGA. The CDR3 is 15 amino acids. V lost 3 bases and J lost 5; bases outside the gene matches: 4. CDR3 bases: TGTGCCAGCAGCTTCGGACTAGCGGGAGTTGACGAGCAGTACTTC. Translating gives CASSFGLAGVDEQYF.

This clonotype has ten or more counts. As DNA, the CDR3 is TGTGCCATTGGGGACTACGAGCAGTACTTC. It encodes CAIGDYEQYF. This sequence joins TRBV28 and TRBJ2-7, with D unclear. Per germline, CDR1 MDHEN and CDR2 SYDVKM. This CDR3 has 10 amino acids. V lost 10 bases and J lost 3, with 7 bases in between.

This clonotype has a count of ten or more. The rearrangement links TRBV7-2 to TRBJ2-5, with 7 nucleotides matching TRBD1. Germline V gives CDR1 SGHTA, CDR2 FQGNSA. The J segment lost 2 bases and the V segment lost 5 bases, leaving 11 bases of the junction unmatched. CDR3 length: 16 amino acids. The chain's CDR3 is CASSLWAGGIQETQYF. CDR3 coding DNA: TGTGCCAGCAGCCTGTGGGCAGGGGGAATTCAAGAGACCCAGTACTTC. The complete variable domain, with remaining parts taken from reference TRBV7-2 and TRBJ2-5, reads GAGVSQSPSNKVTEKGKDVELRCDPISGHTALYWYRQSLGQGLEFLIYFQGNSAPDKSGLPSDRFSAERTGGSVSTLTIQRTQQEDSAVYLCASSLWAGGIQETQYFGPGTRLLVL.

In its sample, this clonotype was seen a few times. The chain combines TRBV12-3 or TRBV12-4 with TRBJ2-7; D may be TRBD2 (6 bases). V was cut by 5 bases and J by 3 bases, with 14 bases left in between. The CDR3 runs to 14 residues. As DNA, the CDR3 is TGTGCCAGCAGTCCTATACTCGGGGGCTACGAGCAGTACTTC. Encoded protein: CASSPILGGYEQYF.

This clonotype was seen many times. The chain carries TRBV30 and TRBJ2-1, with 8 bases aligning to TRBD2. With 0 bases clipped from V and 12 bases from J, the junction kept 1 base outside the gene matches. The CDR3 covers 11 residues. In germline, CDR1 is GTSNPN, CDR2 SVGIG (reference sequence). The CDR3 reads CAWSVTSGQFF. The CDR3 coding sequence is TGTGCCTGGAGTGTAACTAGCGGGCAGTTCTTC.

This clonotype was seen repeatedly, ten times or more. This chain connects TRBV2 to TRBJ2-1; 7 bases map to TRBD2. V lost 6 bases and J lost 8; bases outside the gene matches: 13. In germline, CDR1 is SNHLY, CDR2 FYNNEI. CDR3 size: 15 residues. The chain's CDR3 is CASSPGGGEYDEQFF. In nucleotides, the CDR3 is TGTGCCAGCAGCCCTGGGGGGGGAGAGTACGATGAGCAGTTCTTC. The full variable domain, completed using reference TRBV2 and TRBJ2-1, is EPEVTQTPSHQVTQMGQEVILRCVPISNHLYFYWYRQILGQKVEFLVSFYNNEISEKSEIFDDQFSVERPDGSNFTLKIRSTKLEDSAMYFCASSPGGGEYDEQFFGPGTRLTVL.

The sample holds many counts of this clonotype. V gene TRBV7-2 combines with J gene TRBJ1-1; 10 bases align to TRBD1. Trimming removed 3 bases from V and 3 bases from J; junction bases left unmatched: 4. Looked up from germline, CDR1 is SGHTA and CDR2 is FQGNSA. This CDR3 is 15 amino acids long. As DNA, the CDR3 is TGTGCCAGCAGCTTCGGGACAGGGGCGGACACTGAAGCTTTCTTT. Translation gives CASSFGTGADTEAFF.

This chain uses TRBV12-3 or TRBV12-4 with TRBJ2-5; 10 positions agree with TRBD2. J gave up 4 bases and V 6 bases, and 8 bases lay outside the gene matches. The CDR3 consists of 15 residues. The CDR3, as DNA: TGTGCCAGCAGCCCCCAAACTAGCGGGATAGAGACCCAGTACTTC. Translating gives CASSPQTSGIETQYF.

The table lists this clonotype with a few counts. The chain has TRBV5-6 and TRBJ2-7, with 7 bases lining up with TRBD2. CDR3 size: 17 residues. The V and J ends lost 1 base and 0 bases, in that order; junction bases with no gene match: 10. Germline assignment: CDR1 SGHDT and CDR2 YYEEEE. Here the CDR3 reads CASSLLRLADSSYEQYF. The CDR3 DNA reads TGTGCCAGCAGCTTGTTACGGCTAGCGGATAGCTCCTACGAGCAGTACTTC.

DNA for the CDR3: TGTGCCATCAGTGACGCCAGCCTACGCACAGATACGCAGTATTTT. This sequence encodes CAISDASLRTDTQYF. The gene calls are TRBV10-3 and TRBJ2-3; unclear D gene. Germline loops: CDR1 ENHRY, CDR2 SYGVKD. Trimming took off 3 bases at V and 1 base at J, with 11 bases between the two ends. The CDR3 is made up of 15 amino acids.

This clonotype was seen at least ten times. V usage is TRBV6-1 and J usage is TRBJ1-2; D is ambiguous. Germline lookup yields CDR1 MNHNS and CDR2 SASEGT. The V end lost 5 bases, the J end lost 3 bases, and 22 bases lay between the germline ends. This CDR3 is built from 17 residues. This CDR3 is CASSIVTRAAYDYGYTF. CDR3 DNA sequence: TGTGCCAGCAGTATCGTCACAAGGGCCGCCTACGACTATGGCTACACCTTC.

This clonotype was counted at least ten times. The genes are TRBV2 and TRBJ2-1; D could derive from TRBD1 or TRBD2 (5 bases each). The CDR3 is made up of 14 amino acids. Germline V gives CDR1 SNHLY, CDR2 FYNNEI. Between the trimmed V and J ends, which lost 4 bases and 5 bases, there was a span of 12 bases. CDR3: CASSGDAWDNEQFF. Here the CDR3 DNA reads TGTGCCAGCAGTGGGGACGCCTGGGACAATGAGCAGTTCTTC.

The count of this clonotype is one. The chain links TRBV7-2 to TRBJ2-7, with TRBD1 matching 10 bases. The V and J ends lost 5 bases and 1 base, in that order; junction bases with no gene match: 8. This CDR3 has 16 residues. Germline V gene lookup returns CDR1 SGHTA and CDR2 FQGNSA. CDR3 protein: CASSPETGGGSYEQYF. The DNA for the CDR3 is TGTGCCAGCAGCCCCGAGACAGGGGGCGGGTCCTACGAGCAGTACTTC.

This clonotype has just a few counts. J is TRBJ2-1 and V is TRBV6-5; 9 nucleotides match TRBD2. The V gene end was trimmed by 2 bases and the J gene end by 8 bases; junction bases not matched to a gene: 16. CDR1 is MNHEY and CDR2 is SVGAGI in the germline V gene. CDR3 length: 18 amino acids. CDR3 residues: CASSYPDVAGGRGDEQFF. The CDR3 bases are TGTGCCAGCAGTTACCCGGATGTGGCGGGAGGGCGGGGTGATGAGCAGTTCTTC.

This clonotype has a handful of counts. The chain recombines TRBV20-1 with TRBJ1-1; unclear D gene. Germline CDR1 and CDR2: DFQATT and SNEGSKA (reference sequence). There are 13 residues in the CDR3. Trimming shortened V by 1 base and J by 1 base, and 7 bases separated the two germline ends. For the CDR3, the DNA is TGCAGTGCTAGAGTGGGCCCGAACACTGAAGCTTTCTTT. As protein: CSARVGPNTEAFF.

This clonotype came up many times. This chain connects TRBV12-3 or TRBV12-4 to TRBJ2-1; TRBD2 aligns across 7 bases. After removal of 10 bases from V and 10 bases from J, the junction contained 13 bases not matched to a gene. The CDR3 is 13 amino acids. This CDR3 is CATMGGRAWEQFF. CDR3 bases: TGTGCCACCATGGGGGGGAGGGCCTGGGAGCAGTTCTTC.

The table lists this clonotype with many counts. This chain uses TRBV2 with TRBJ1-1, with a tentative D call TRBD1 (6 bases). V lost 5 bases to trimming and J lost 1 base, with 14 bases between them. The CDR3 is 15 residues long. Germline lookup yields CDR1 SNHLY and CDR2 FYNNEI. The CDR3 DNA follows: TGTGCCAGCAGTTACACAGGGAAGCCGAACACTGAAGCTTTCTTT. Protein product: CASSYTGKPNTEAFF.

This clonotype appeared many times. This chain's CDR3 is CASSPYHGGGSTDTQYF. CDR3 in DNA: TGTGCCAGCAGCCCCTATCACGGCGGGGGAAGCACAGATACGCAGTATTTT. J is TRBJ2-3 and V is TRBV6-1; the match to TRBD2 covers 7 bases. V shed 6 bases and J 0 bases; nucleotides not matched to a gene: 12. Per the germline V gene, CDR1 is MNHNS and CDR2 is SASEGT. The CDR3 sequence is 17 residues long.

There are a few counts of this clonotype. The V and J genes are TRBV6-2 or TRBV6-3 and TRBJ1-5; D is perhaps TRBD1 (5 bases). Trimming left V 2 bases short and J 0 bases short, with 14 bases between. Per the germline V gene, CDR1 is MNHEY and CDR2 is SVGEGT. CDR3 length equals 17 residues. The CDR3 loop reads CASSYGVGGTSNQPQHF. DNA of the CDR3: TGTGCCAGCAGTTACGGAGTCGGAGGGACTAGCAATCAGCCCCAGCATTTT.

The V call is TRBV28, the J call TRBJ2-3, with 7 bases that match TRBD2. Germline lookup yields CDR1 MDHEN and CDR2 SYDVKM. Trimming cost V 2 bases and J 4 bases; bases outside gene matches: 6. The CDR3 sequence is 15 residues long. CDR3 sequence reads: CASSLPRTRADTQYF. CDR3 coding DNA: TGTGCCAGCAGTTTACCCAGGACTAGGGCAGATACGCAGTATTTT.